This T cell receptor (beta chain) originates from a study of identical twins. A single record per CDR3 protein comes from TCRdb applying MiXCR to the 5' RACE reads. The table has some 190,000 distinct CDR3 sequences, 15% to 20% seen once; the top ten hold about 38%. Trimming left V 6 bases short and J 7 bases short, with 24 bases between. The V gene's germline CDR1 is DFQATT and CDR2 SNEGSKA (reference sequence). The CDR3 has 15 amino acids. This clonotype is termed medium-sized. Its antigen is undetermined. Overall study results and limits: Beta clonotypes that were abundant in cord blood contained fewer insertions, a pattern absent from memory repertoires.

The sample was also reused in another study, on T cells expressing NK-cell markers. As reported in that work: Sorting was restricted to alpha-beta TCR T cells by an anti-gamma-delta TCR antibody in several experiments. Of the CD8+ T cell pool in 5 to 7 donors, about 1.0-7.0% was accounted for by dominant NKG2C+ clonotypes.

Sequencing was performed on CD8+ T cells sorted from blood. This TCR derives from a woman aged 18 to 35 in good health. The rearrangement uses TRBV20-1 and TRBJ2-5; D possibly corresponds to TRBD2 (5 bases). The CDR3 protein is CSAHAKDSLLGTQYF. CDR3 nucleotides: TGCAGTGCCCACGCGAAGGACTCCCTTTTAGGGACCCAGTACTTC.